This entry lists 26 T cell receptor beta chains sequenced from one sample in a study of shared T cell receptors in the human thymus (dated by TCRdb to the early 2020s). Libraries were prepared through the immunoSEQ multiplex PCR assay. TCRdb limited this immuneACCESS table to in-frame rearrangements with V and J called. A share of clones is missing; checked studies link under half to unresolved V genes, and the rest is unexplained. The sample includes about 660,000 clones, with roughly 90% observed a single time. The top ten constitute 0.0095% to 0.013% of the sample. These same records also appear under a second study, on human thymus T cells.

The sample comprised thymocytes. The receptors come from a boy under two years old with a congenital heart defect. Donor details come from another sample of the same person, matched by shared clones.

The chain combines TRBV4-3 with TRBJ2-1; 10 bases map to TRBD2. The V gene end was trimmed by 0 bases and the J gene end by 7 bases; junction bases not matched to a gene: 3. From germline, CDR1 is LGHNA and CDR2 YSLEER. This CDR3 spans 15 amino acids. The CDR3, as DNA: TGCGCCAGCAGCCAAGACACTAGCGGGATGAATGAGCAGTTCTTC. This gives the protein CASSQDTSGMNEQFF.

This sequence joins TRBV2 and TRBJ2-5, with 9 bases that match TRBD1. This CDR3 is 17 amino acids long. Trimming at V came to 5 bases and at J to 2 bases, leaving 12 bases not matched to a gene. Germline lookup yields CDR1 SNHLY and CDR2 FYNNEI. The CDR3 reads CASSRGQGQVRQETQYF. The CDR3, as DNA: TGTGCCAGCAGTCGGGGACAGGGACAGGTGCGGCAAGAGACCCAGTACTTC.

The rearrangement uses TRBV11-2 and TRBJ2-3; 9 bases match TRBD2. J gave up 2 bases and V 4 bases, and 7 bases lay outside the gene matches. The CDR3 is made up of 16 amino acids. Germline values: CDR1 SGHAT, CDR2 FQNNGV. Here the CDR3 DNA reads TGTGCCAGCAGCTGGGCGGGAGGGAAAGACACAGATACGCAGTATTTT. Its translation: CASSWAGGKDTDTQYF.

The chain combines TRBV11-2 with TRBJ1-4; D call uncertain. Per germline, CDR1 SGHAT and CDR2 FQNNGV. This CDR3 region has 14 residues. V lost 1 base and J 4 bases, leaving 7 bases between the germline ends. The CDR3 sequence: CASSLVYSNEKLFF. The CDR3 coding sequence is TGTGCCAGCAGCTTAGTGTACAGTAATGAAAAACTGTTTTTT.

This chain connects TRBV10-3 to TRBJ2-3; 7 positions agree with TRBD2. J gave up 0 bases and V 6 bases, and 9 bases lay outside the gene matches. This CDR3 contains 16 residues. CDR1 is ENHRY, CDR2 SYGVKD, per germline. This chain's CDR3 is CAIRGLAAPSTDTQYF. In nucleotides, the CDR3 is TGTGCCATCAGGGGCCTAGCGGCCCCTAGCACAGATACGCAGTATTTT.

V is TRBV14 and J is TRBJ2-4, with D hard to call. V gave up 2 bases and J gave up 1 base, with 6 bases separating them. This CDR3 is built from 14 residues. Germline CDR1 reads SGHDN; CDR2 reads FVKESK. Here the CDR3 DNA reads TGTGCCAGCAGCCAATCTTCTGCCAAAAACATTCAGTACTTC. Translation gives CASSQSSAKNIQYF.

This rearrangement joins TRBV9 to TRBJ1-2, with 7 nucleotides matching TRBD1. In germline, CDR1 is SGDLS, CDR2 YYNGEE. The ends lost 0 bases at V and 8 bases at J; junction bases unmatched: 7. CDR3 length: 14 amino acids. Here the CDR3 DNA reads TGTGCCAGCAGCGTAGGTGAGGGGGCGATCGGCTACACCTTC. Translated: CASSVGEGAIGYTF.

The chain uses TRBV9 and TRBJ1-2, with 8 bases identical to TRBD1. Germline V gives CDR1 SGDLS, CDR2 YYNGEE. This CDR3 contains 17 residues. Trimming cost V 0 bases and J 6 bases; bases outside gene matches: 13. The chain's CDR3 is CASSVEVGGTGSNGYTF. The CDR3 DNA reads TGTGCCAGCAGCGTAGAGGTGGGGGGGACAGGTTCTAATGGCTACACCTTC. The full variable domain, its missing parts supplied by reference TRBV9 and TRBJ1-2, is DSGVTQTPKHLITATGQRVTLRCSPRSGDLSVYWYQQSLDQGLQFLIQYYNGEERAKGNILERFSAQQFPDLHSELNLSSLELGDSALYFCASSVEVGGTGSNGYTFGSGTRLTVV.

Details on this clone: One junction end does not reproduce the germline sequence, and a read error may be involved. The chain joins TRBV5-4 to TRBJ1-2; 8 bases are shared with TRBD1. The germline V gene has CDR1 SGHNT and CDR2 YYREEE (reference sequence). The CDR3 covers 14 residues. CDR3 coding DNA: TGTGCCAGCAGCTTCCGGACAGGGAGTGATGGCTACCCCTTC. This translates into CASSFRTGSDGYPF.

The chain joins TRBV6-6 to TRBJ1-1; D uncertain. The CDR3 extends over 14 amino acids. The germline V and J ends were trimmed by 0 bases and 3 bases, with 8 bases remaining between them. Looked up from germline, CDR1 is MNHNY and CDR2 is SVGAGI (reference sequence). The CDR3 loop reads CASSYSTGYTEAFF. CDR3 nucleotide sequence: TGTGCCAGCAGTTACTCTACGGGGTACACTGAAGCTTTCTTT.

V usage is TRBV29-1 and J usage is TRBJ2-3, with 7 bases aligning to TRBD2. This CDR3 spans 13 amino acids. Germline CDR1 and CDR2: SQVTM and ANQGSEA. V trimming: 4 bases; J trimming: 9 bases; junction bases outside the gene matches: 10. CDR3 loop: CSVAKREAQTQYF. DNA of the CDR3: TGCAGCGTTGCGAAACGGGAGGCCCAAACGCAGTATTTT.

The chain has TRBV27 and TRBJ2-1; tentatively, D is TRBD2 (5 bases). The CDR3 contains 15 residues. Germline V CDR1 and CDR2: MNHEY, SMNVEV (reference sequence). V dropped 4 bases and J dropped 9 bases, with 19 bases sitting between them. The CDR3 loop reads CASSSLGTSYGEQFF. The DNA for the CDR3 is TGTGCCAGCAGTTCCCTAGGCACTAGTTACGGTGAGCAGTTCTTC.

This chain links TRBV28 with TRBJ1-5; 12 bases align to TRBD1. The germline V gene encodes CDR1 MDHEN and CDR2 SYDVKM. V lost 2 bases, J lost 6 bases, and 11 bases stayed unmatched. This CDR3 spans 18 amino acids. CDR3 bases: TGTGCCAGCAGTTTAGGGGGACAGGGGGCGCCCCCTGGTCAGCCCCAGCATTTT. Translating gives CASSLGGQGAPPGQPQHF.

In the case of this clone: One end of the junction is discordant with germline, which a read error may explain. The chain links TRBV6-5 to TRBJ2-7; unclear D gene. Germline lookup yields CDR1 MNHEY and CDR2 SVGAGI. There are 12 residues in the CDR3. CDR3 loop: CASSYGSDEQYF. The DNA of the CDR3 is TGTGCCAGCAGTTACGGCTCCGACGAGCAGTACTTC.

This chain joins TRBV7-2 and TRBJ2-5, with 14 positions matching TRBD2. Germline V gene data show CDR1 as SGHTA and CDR2 as FQGNSA. The CDR3 has 16 residues. With 6 bases clipped from V and 3 bases from J, the junction kept 6 bases outside the gene matches. The CDR3, as DNA: TGTGCCAGCAGGAGGACTAGCGGGAGGAGTGAAGAGACCCAGTACTTC. It yields the protein CASRRTSGRSEETQYF. Full variable domain (remainder filled in from reference TRBV7-2 and TRBJ2-5): GAGVSQSPSNKVTEKGKDVELRCDPISGHTALYWYRQSLGQGLEFLIYFQGNSAPDKSGLPSDRFSAERTGGSVSTLTIQRTQQEDSAVYLCASRRTSGRSEETQYFGPGTRLLVL.

The chain has TRBV5-1 and TRBJ2-6; D is perhaps TRBD1 (7 bases). The CDR3 is 17 amino acids. Trimming left V 1 base short and J 1 base short, with 12 bases between. CDR1 SGHRS and CDR2 YFSETQ come from the germline V gene. CDR3 residues: CASSLWQGGSGANVLTF. As DNA, the CDR3 is TGCGCCAGCAGCTTGTGGCAGGGGGGTTCTGGGGCCAACGTCCTGACTTTC.

Only a few counts were recorded for this clone. The V gene is TRBV27, the J gene TRBJ2-7, with TRBD1 matching over 9 bases. The trim removed 8 bases at V and 1 base at J, leaving 9 bases unmatched. Germline assignment: CDR1 MNHEY and CDR2 SMNVEV (reference sequence). The CDR3 has 15 residues. CDR3 in amino acids: CASSQGAHSSYEQYF. The CDR3 bases are TGTGCCAGCTCACAGGGGGCGCATAGTTCCTACGAGCAGTACTTC.

The V call is TRBV19, the J call TRBJ2-3, with 7 bases identical to TRBD2. The germline CDR1 and CDR2 sequences are LNHDA and SQIVND (reference sequence). The CDR3 is 19 amino acids. Germline trimming cut 3 bases from V and 1 base from J; bases unmatched to any gene: 16. The CDR3 nucleotides read TGTGCCAGTAGTATTTTTGGCCTAGCGGTTAAGTTTGGCACAGATACGCAGTATTTT. It specifies CASSIFGLAVKFGTDTQYF.

The chain employs TRBV30 and TRBJ1-2; 11 bases line up with TRBD1. After removal of 3 bases from V and 4 bases from J, the junction contained 4 bases not matched to a gene. The germline V gene encodes CDR1 GTSNPN and CDR2 SVGIG (reference sequence). CDR3 length: 14 residues. CDR3 sequence (DNA): TGTGCCTGGAGGGACAGGGGGCGCGGCTATGGCTACACCTTC. Its protein is CAWRDRGRGYGYTF.

The chain combines TRBV5-1 with TRBJ2-1; 7 positions match TRBD2. Germline V gene lookup returns CDR1 SGHRS and CDR2 YFSETQ. After removal of 5 bases from V and 3 bases from J, the junction contained 11 bases not matched to a gene. This CDR3 is built from 16 residues. The CDR3 sequence is CASRKWGGPGYNEQFF. CDR3 coding DNA: TGCGCCAGCAGGAAATGGGGGGGACCAGGCTACAATGAGCAGTTCTTC.

The genes are TRBV11-2 and TRBJ2-7; 14 bases are shared with TRBD2. The V and J ends lost 4 bases and 2 bases, in that order; junction bases with no gene match: 4. Germline V gives CDR1 SGHAT, CDR2 FQNNGV. This CDR3 region has 16 residues. DNA of the CDR3: TGTGCCAGCAGCTCTCGACTAGCGGGAGGGACCTACGAGCAGTACTTC. Translation: CASSSRLAGGTYEQYF.

This clone has only one observation. The V call is TRBV2, the J call TRBJ1-2, with 12 bases fitting TRBD1. The CDR3 sequence is 16 residues long. Germline values: CDR1 SNHLY, CDR2 FYNNEI. V trimming: 9 bases; J trimming: 2 bases; junction bases outside the gene matches: 10. Here the CDR3 DNA reads TGTGCCAGACGCCGGGACAGGGGGCGAAGGAACTATGGCTACACCTTC. As protein: CARRRDRGRRNYGYTF.

On this clone: Additional DNA sequences in this sample encode the identical CDR3. The chain links TRBV10-3 to TRBJ2-3; 10 bases are a match to TRBD2. Germline trimming cut 6 bases from V and 3 bases from J; bases unmatched to any gene: 3. CDR3 size: 14 residues. CDR1 and CDR2 from the germline V gene are ENHRY and SYGVKD. In nucleotides, the CDR3 is TGTGCCATCAGGACTAGCGGGTCGACAGATACGCAGTATTTT. As protein: CAIRTSGSTDTQYF.

The chain combines TRBV6-1 with TRBJ1-5; D might be TRBD1 (5 bases). The V and J ends lost 2 bases and 3 bases respectively, with 20 bases between them. Germline V gene sequence: CDR1 MNHNS, CDR2 SASEGT. The CDR3 totals 18 residues. CDR3 sequence reads: CASSEPGTGDPSNQPQHF. CDR3 sequence (DNA): TGTGCCAGCAGTGAACCGGGGACGGGAGACCCCTCCAATCAGCCCCAGCATTTT.

The genes are TRBV5-6 and TRBJ1-2; weak D call: TRBD1 (6 bases). CDR3 length: 15 amino acids. Germline loops: CDR1 SGHDT, CDR2 YYEEEE. The germline V and J ends were trimmed by 0 bases and 2 bases, with 11 bases remaining between them. CDR3 sequence (DNA): TGTGCCAGCAGCTTGGCGGTGGGACAAAACTATGGCTACACCTTC. Its protein is CASSLAVGQNYGYTF. The entire variable domain, with the rest obtained from reference TRBV5-6 and TRBJ1-2, is as follows: DAGVTQSPTHLIKTRGQQVTLRCSPKSGHDTVSWYQQALGQGPQFIFQYYEEEERQRGNFPDRFSGHQFPNYSSELNVNALLLGDSALYLCASSLAVGQNYGYTFGSGTRLTVV.

The V and J genes are TRBV27 and TRBJ2-5; 7 nucleotides match TRBD1. This CDR3 is 16 amino acids long. Germline V gives CDR1 MNHEY, CDR2 SMNVEV (reference sequence). V lost 5 bases and J lost 5; bases outside the gene matches: 14. CDR3 nucleotide sequence: TGTGCCAGCAGTCCTCGGACAGGACCCCAGGGGGAGACCCAGTACTTC. It is translated as CASSPRTGPQGETQYF.